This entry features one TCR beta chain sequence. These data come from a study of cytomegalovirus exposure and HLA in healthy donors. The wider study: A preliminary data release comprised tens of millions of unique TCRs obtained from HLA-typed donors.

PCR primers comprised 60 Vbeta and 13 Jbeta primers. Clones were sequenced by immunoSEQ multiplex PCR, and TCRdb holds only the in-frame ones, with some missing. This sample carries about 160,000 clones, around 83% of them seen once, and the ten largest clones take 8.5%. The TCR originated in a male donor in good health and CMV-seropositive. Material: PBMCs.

The CDR3 nucleotides are TGTGCCTGGACGAGGTTTTCCTATAATTCACCCCTCCACTTT. Its protein product is CAWTRFSYNSPLHF. The V gene is TRBV30, the J gene TRBJ1-6; D is uncertain. V gave up 4 bases and J gave up 1 base, with 8 bases separating them. This CDR3 has 14 amino acids. CDR1 and CDR2 from the germline V gene are GTSNPN and SVGIG (reference sequence).